A single sample gave rise to the 17 T cell receptor beta chains below, sequenced in a study of technical replicates of blood from several donors. TCRdb keeps only in-frame clones here, not all; method: immunoSEQ multiplex PCR. This table has 75,000 to 95,000 clones, around 94% appearing once. The sample was T cells isolated from PBMCs. The receptors derive from a human donor in good health.

This rearrangement joins TRBV19 to TRBJ2-7; D might be TRBD1 (5 bases). Germline V CDR1 and CDR2: LNHDA, SQIVND (reference sequence). Trimming took off 5 bases at V and 2 bases at J, with 10 bases between the two ends. This CDR3 contains 13 residues. The CDR3, as DNA: TGTGCCAGTAGTCCGGGCAGGGCCTACGAGCAGTACTTC. It translates to CASSPGRAYEQYF.

This chain joins TRBV4-1 and TRBJ2-3, with 12 bases matching TRBD2. Germline CDR1 is MGHRA and CDR2 is YSYEKL. The CDR3 loop spans 19 amino acids. Trimming at V came to 1 base and at J to 5 bases, leaving 13 bases not matched to a gene. CDR3 sequence (DNA): TGCGCCAGCAGCCAAGGGACTAGCGGGACCCTCTCGGAGGTAGATACGCAGTATTTT. Translation gives CASSQGTSGTLSEVDTQYF.

This sequence joins TRBV6-1 and TRBJ1-5; 10 nucleotides line up with TRBD1. Per the germline V gene, CDR1 is MNHNS and CDR2 is SASEGT. This CDR3 is built from 15 residues. The J segment lost 4 bases and the V segment lost 6 bases, leaving 6 bases of the junction unmatched. The CDR3 region has the DNA TGTGCCAGCAGAGGGGACAGGGGACTAAATCAGCCCCAGCATTTT. As protein: CASRGDRGLNQPQHF.

The CDR3 protein is CASGTTSTQETQYF. DNA of the CDR3: TGTGCCAGCGGAACTACTTCCACCCAAGAGACCCAGTACTTC. The J gene is TRBJ2-5, the V gene TRBV6-5, with no clear D. This CDR3 has 14 residues. V lost 8 bases and J lost 1, with 14 bases in between. Germline CDR1 reads MNHEY; CDR2 reads SVGAGI.

This chain links TRBV6-6 with TRBJ1-3; 11 bases match TRBD1. Germline CDR1 reads MNHNY; CDR2 reads SVGAGI (reference sequence). The CDR3 covers 15 residues. V shed 5 bases, J shed 3 bases, and the junction held 3 bases outside the gene matches. CDR3 sequence: CASSKGQGGGNTIYF. In nucleotides, the CDR3 is TGTGCCAGCAGTAAGGGACAGGGGGGTGGAAACACCATATATTTT.

The chain couples TRBV6-5 to TRBJ1-3, with D hard to call. The CDR3 is 13 residues long. V lost 4 bases, J lost 4 bases, and 8 bases lay in between. Germline assignment: CDR1 MNHEY and CDR2 SVGAGI. CDR3 loop: CASSSGRGNTIYF. In DNA form, the CDR3 reads TGTGCCAGCAGTTCGGGGAGAGGAAACACCATATATTTT.

The V and J genes are TRBV6-6 and TRBJ1-2; 12 positions agree with TRBD1. The CDR3 runs to 15 residues. V shed 8 bases, J shed 4 bases, and the junction held 8 bases outside the gene matches. CDR1 and CDR2 (germline): MNHNY, SVGAGI (reference sequence). The CDR3 spells CASRDRGREGYGYTF. The CDR3 DNA sequence: TGTGCCAGCCGGGACAGGGGGCGCGAGGGCTATGGCTACACCTTC.

The V and J genes are TRBV30 and TRBJ1-5, with 9 bases identical to TRBD1. The germline V gene has CDR1 GTSNPN and CDR2 SVGIG (reference sequence). After removal of 0 bases from V and 5 bases from J, the junction contained 5 bases not matched to a gene. The CDR3 covers 15 residues. The CDR3 coding sequence is TGTGCCTGGAGTGTAAAGGGACAGGGCCATCAGCCCCAGCATTTT. Protein sequence: CAWSVKGQGHQPQHF.

As for this clone: One junction end disagrees with the germline gene, perhaps due to a read error. The chain links TRBV18 to TRBJ1-1; a weak D match, TRBD1 (5 bases). CDR1 and CDR2 from the germline V gene are KGHSH and LQKENI. The CDR3 has 15 amino acids. CDR3 bases: TGTGCCAGCTCTCTCCGGGACGGGGGAAACAGTGAAGCTTTCTTT. Translating it yields CASSLRDGGNSEAFF.

This sequence joins TRBV7-3 and TRBJ2-7; D unclear. The CDR3 is 14 residues long. In germline, CDR1 is SGHTA, CDR2 FQGTGA. Trimming took off 5 bases at V and 3 bases at J, with 14 bases between the two ends. Here the CDR3 DNA reads TGTGCCAGCAGCCCCCGAACGGGTCTCTACGAGCAGTACTTC. This translates into CASSPRTGLYEQYF.

The chain links TRBV13 to TRBJ2-3, with 10 bases lining up with TRBD2. The trim removed 5 bases at V and 5 bases at J, leaving 13 bases unmatched. Germline CDR1 reads PRHDT; CDR2 reads FYEKMQ (reference sequence). CDR3 size: 17 residues. The CDR3 nucleotides read TGTGCCAGCAGCCCCCCCCTAGCGGGAGCCGGGGGAGATACGCAGTATTTT. It yields the protein CASSPPLAGAGGDTQYF.

This chain uses TRBV9 with TRBJ2-1; 9 bases align to TRBD2. The CDR3 covers 17 residues. Germline values: CDR1 SGDLS, CDR2 YYNGEE. V dropped 0 bases and J dropped 3; count of bases not matched to a gene: 7. CDR3 sequence reads: CASSVAASGMGYNEQFF. For the CDR3, the DNA is TGTGCCAGCAGCGTAGCGGCTAGCGGGATGGGCTACAATGAGCAGTTCTTC.

The chain joins TRBV5-1 to TRBJ2-7; D is possibly TRBD1 (6 bases). V was pared by 4 bases and J by 0 bases, with 11 bases between. Germline V gene lookup returns CDR1 SGHRS and CDR2 YFSETQ. The CDR3 length is 14 residues. The CDR3 loop is CASSVGDTSYEQYF. The CDR3 bases are TGCGCCAGCAGCGTCGGGGACACCTCCTACGAGCAGTACTTC.

The chain couples TRBV6-1 to TRBJ2-3; TRBD2 matches at 9 bases. Germline values: CDR1 MNHNS, CDR2 SASEGT. Unmatched junction bases numbered 9, after V lost 5 bases and J lost 6 bases. This CDR3 region has 15 residues. CDR3 nucleotides: TGTGCCAGCAGTAATTCAGCGGGAGGACCTGATACGCAGTATTTT. Translated, it gives CASSNSAGGPDTQYF.

This chain uses TRBV19 with TRBJ2-1; 10 bases align to TRBD1. The CDR3 spans 18 residues. The germline CDR1 and CDR2 sequences are LNHDA and SQIVND (reference sequence). V trimming: 5 bases; J trimming: 4 bases; junction bases outside the gene matches: 14. DNA for the CDR3: TGTGCCAGTAGTGGGGGACAGGGGATCCCCTTATCTTACAATGAGCAGTTCTTC. Amino acids: CASSGGQGIPLSYNEQFF.

The rearrangement uses TRBV12-5 and TRBJ2-7; TRBD2 agrees at 10 bases. CDR1 and CDR2 (germline): LGHNT, FRNRAP. The V segment lost 6 bases and the J segment 4 bases; nucleotides outside the gene matches: 12. There are 16 residues in the CDR3. The CDR3 bases are TGTGCTAGTGGCTCATTAAGCGGGAGGGCCTGGTACGAGCAGTACTTC. The encoded protein is CASGSLSGRAWYEQYF.

The gene calls are TRBV6-1 and TRBJ2-1; TRBD2 matches 7 bases. CDR1 and CDR2 from the germline V gene are MNHNS and SASEGT. This CDR3 has 14 amino acids. V trimming: 3 bases; J trimming: 7 bases; junction bases outside the gene matches: 6. Here the CDR3 DNA reads TGTGCCAGCAGTGAGCAGGGAGGGCGGAATGAGCAGTTCTTC. This encodes CASSEQGGRNEQFF.